This T cell receptor beta chain was observed in a study of beta chain features in type 1 diabetes. Study information: The study found patients and healthy donors alike in age, gender and cell yields.

Expressed TCRB transcripts were sequenced because the entire RNA isolate underwent reverse transcription. The data were produced by immunoSEQ multiplex PCR, yet TCRdb's version contains in-frame clones alone and is incomplete. The sample holds about 290,000 clones, roughly 8% seen once. Between the trimmed V and J ends, which lost 3 bases and 4 bases, there was a span of 17 bases. The length of the CDR3 is 16 residues. Germline-derived CDR1 and CDR2 are KGHSH and LQKENI. A few counts support this clone. The sequence derives from a woman younger than 35 in good health. Sequenced input: central memory CD4+ T cells from blood. The chain uses TRBV18 and TRBJ2-3; tentatively, D is TRBD2 (7 bases). The CDR3, as DNA: TGTGCCAGCTCACCCGTCGCGGGGGCTTTGCCAGATACGCAGTATTTT. It specifies CASSPVAGALPDTQYF.